This entry features one T cell receptor beta chain sequence. The antigen is not known. A read error may produce the germline difference seen at one junction end. The library came from three nested PCR rounds adapted from ARM-PCR protocols. TCRdb redid the calling of the multiplex PCR reads with MiXCR, one entry per CDR3 protein. This table holds about 93,000 distinct CDR3 sequences, 67% found once. This specimen comes from a study of tumor and adjacent non-tumor tissue in lung cancer. Notes on the study in general: Tumor repertoires had a smaller top 100 clone share than normal lung.

RNA was extracted from bulk tissue without any cell sorting. The CDR3 sequence is 12 residues long. The sequencing input was lung tumor tissue. The rearrangement uses TRBV12-3 or TRBV12-4 and TRBJ2-1, with D unresolved. This sequence was found in a man in his sixties with non-small cell lung cancer. The CDR3 coding sequence is TGTGCCAGCAGTTTAACCCGGGTGGAGCAGTTTTTC. Translated: CASSLTRVEQFF.